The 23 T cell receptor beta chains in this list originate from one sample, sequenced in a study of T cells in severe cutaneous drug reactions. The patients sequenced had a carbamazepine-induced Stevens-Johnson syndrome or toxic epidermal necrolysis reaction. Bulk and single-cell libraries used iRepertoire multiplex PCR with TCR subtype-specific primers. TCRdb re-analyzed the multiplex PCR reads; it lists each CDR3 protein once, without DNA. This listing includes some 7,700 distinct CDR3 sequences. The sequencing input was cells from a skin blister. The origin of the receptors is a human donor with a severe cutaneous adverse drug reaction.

The CDR3 region is CASSPGRDILYGYTF. The chain is built from TRBV28 and TRBJ1-2; TCRdb proposes TRBD1, but this gene call is untestable without DNA. Germline V gene data show CDR1 as MDHEN and CDR2 as SYDVKM. CDR3 size: 15 residues.

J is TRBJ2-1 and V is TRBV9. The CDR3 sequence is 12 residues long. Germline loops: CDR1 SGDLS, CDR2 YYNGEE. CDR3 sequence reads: CASSAEGYEQFF.

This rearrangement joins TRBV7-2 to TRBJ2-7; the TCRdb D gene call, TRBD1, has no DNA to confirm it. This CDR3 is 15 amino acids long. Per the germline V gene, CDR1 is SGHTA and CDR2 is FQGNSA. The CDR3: CASSIASGRRDEQYF.

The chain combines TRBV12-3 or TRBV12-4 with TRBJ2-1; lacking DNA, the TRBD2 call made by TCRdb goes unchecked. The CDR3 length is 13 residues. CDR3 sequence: CASSGTSYNEQFF.

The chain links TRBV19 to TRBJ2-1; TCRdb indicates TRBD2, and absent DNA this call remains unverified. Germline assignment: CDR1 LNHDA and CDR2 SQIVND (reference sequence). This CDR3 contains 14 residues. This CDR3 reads CASSITAGTNEQFF.

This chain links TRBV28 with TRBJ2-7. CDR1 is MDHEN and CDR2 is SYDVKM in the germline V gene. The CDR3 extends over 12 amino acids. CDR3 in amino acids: CASRQPNYEQYF.

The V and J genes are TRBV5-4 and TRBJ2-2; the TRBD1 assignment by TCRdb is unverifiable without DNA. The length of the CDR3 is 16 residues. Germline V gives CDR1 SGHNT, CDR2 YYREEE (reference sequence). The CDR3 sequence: CASSLGGARGTRELFF.

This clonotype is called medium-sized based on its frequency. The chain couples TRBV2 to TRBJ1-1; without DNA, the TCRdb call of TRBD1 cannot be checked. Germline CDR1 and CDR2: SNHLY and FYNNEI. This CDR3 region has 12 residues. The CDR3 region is CATDRLNTEAFF.

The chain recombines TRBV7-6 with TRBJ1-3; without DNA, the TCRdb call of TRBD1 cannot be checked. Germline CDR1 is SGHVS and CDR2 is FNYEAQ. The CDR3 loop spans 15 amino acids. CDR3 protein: CASSPGQGAGNTIYF. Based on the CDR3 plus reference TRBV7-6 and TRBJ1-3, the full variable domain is GAGVSQSPRYKVTKRGQDVALRCDPISGHVSLYWYRQALGQGPEFLTYFNYEAQQDKSGLPNDRFSAERPEGSISTLTIQRTEQRDSAMYRCASSPGQGAGNTIYFGEGSWLTVV.

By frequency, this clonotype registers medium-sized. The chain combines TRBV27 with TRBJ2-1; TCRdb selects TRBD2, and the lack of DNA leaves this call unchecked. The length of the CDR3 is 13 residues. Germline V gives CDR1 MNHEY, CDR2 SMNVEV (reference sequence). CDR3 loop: CASSLLLAAEQFF.

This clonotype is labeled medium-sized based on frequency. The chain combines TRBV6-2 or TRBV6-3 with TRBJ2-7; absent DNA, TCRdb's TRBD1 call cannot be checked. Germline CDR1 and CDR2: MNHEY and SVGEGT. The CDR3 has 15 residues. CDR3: CASSAIPGRTYEQYF.

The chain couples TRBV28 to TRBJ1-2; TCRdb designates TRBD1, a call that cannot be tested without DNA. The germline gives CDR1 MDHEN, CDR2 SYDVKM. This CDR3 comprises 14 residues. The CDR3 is CASSWDRGLPGYTF.

CDR3 sequence: CASSPPTESGPQHF. This chain connects TRBV18 to TRBJ1-5. In germline, CDR1 is KGHSH, CDR2 LQKENI. This CDR3 spans 14 amino acids.

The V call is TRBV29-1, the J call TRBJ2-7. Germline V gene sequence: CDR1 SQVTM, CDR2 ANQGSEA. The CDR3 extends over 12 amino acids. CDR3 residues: CSVVEPTYEQYF.

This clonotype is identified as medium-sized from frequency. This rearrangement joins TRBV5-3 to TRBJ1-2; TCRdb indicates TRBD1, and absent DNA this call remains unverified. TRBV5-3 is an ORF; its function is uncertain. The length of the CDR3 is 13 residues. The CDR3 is CARRRDRENGYTF.

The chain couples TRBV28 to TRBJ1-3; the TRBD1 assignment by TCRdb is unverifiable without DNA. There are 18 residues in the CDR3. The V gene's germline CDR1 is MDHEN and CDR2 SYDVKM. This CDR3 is CASSLSPGTVGSGNTIYF.

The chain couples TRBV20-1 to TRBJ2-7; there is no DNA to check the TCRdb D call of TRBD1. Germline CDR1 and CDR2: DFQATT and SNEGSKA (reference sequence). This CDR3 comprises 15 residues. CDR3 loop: CSASGRTGGPYEQYF.

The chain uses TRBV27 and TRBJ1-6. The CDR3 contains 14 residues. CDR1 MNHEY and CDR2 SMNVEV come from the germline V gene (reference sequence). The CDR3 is CASSLWGVDSPLHF.

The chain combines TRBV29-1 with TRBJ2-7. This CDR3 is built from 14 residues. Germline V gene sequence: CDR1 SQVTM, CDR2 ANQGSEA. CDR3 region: CSVESVGESYEQYF.

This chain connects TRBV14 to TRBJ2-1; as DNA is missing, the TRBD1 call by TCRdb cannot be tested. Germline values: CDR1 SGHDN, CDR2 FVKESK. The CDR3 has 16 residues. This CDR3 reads CASSQEGDSFYNEQFF.

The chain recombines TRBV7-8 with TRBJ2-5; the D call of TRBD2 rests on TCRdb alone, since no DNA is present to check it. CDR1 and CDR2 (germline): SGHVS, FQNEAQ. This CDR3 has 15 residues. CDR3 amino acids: CASSLVTSVDETQYF.

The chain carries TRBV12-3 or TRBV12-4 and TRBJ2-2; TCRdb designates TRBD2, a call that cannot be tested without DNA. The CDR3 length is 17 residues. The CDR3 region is CASSSGLAGSSAGELFF.

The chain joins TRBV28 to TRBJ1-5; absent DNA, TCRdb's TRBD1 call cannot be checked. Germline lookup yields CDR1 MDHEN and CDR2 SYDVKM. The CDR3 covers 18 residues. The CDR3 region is CASRTGTGFTYSNQPQHF.